This TCR beta chain was sequenced during a study of T cells in Graves' hyperthyroidism and ophthalmopathy. Germline V gives CDR1 WNHNN, CDR2 SYGVQD (reference sequence). V shed 4 bases and J shed 3 bases, with 15 bases lying between them. The CDR3 spans 15 residues. Amplification yielded TCR beta CDR3 regions, with RNA transcripts as the source. Carried out on the TCR CDR3, a first-round RT-PCR used the HTBI primer set. TCRdb processed the multiplex PCR reads anew with MiXCR; each CDR3 protein has one entry. The table lists some 560,000 distinct CDR3 sequences, 15% to 19% of them singletons. The sequenced material came from blood. The source of this sequence is a woman in her twenties or thirties with Graves' hyperthyroidism. The chain has TRBV10-1 and TRBJ2-5; possibly TRBD1 for D (7 bases). In nucleotides, the CDR3 is TGCGCCAGCAGTGCCTCTGGAGGGGGCGAAGAGACCCAGTACTTC. Translated, it gives CASSASGGGEETQYF.